The T cell receptor beta chain described here comes from a study of shared clonotypes between healthy human individuals. Overall study: CD4 naive and CD4 memory each took three plates per donor, while CD8 naive took two and CD8 memory one.

A word on this clone: Its antigen is still unknown.

CDR3 length: 12 residues. V lost 4 bases to trimming and J lost 0 bases, with 4 bases between them. Germline CDR1 and CDR2: SGHNT and YYREEE (reference sequence). Genomic DNA from each subset was divided evenly over several immunoSEQ plates. Measured with immunoSEQ multiplex PCR; TCRdb has only the in-frame clones, and not every one. The sample contains 2 million to 3 million clones, approximately 93% of which appear only once. General observations from the study: Clonotypes not shared had lower generation probabilities than those common to all four donors.

Partitioning of CD4+ cells yielded a CD45RA+ naive subset and a CD45RA-negative memory subset. The receptor was derived from a man aged 18-30 years in good health. Some clones in this sample may be carry-over from other donors' samples. The V call is TRBV5-4, the J call TRBJ2-5; D ambiguous. Specimen: naive CD4+ T cells from PBMCs. Stated subset: CD45RA+ positively selected. The CDR3 coding sequence is TGTGCCAGCAGCGAAAACCAAGAGACCCAGTACTTC. It encodes CASSENQETQYF.